The 24 T cell receptor beta chains given below trace back to one sample, sequenced in a study of blood T cell repertoires in COVID-19 (dated by TCRdb to about 2020). The method behind the library was the immunoSEQ multiplex PCR assay. The source is immuneACCESS, and TCRdb retained only in-frame sequences with V and J called. Part of the clones is not carried over; for the studies checked, unresolved V genes explain less than half of this, and the remainder is unexplained. A total of around 270,000 clones appear in this sample, about 87% of them only once. The ten largest account for roughly 3.9% of the sample. Material for sequencing was peripheral blood. Source of these receptors: a man in his 60s who had recovered from COVID-19.

The chain uses TRBV3-1 (or the pseudogene TRBV3-2) and TRBJ2-7, with 10 bases aligning to TRBD2. This CDR3 is 15 amino acids long. Losses at the gene ends were 1 base for V and 5 bases for J; bases not matched to a gene: 5. Germline V lookup: CDR1 LGHDT, CDR2 YNNKEL (reference sequence). DNA for the CDR3: TGTGCCAGCAGCCAAGTGGGGACTAGCGCGCACGAGCAGTACTTC. This gives the protein CASSQVGTSAHEQYF.

This clone has only one observation. This chain connects TRBV11-2 to TRBJ1-4; 9 bases agree with TRBD1. The CDR3 loop spans 17 amino acids. Germline CDR1 SGHAT, CDR2 FQNNGV. The ends lost 4 bases at V and 0 bases at J; junction bases unmatched: 6. CDR3 region: CASSSPDRGATNEKLFF. The CDR3 coding sequence is TGTGCCAGCAGCTCCCCGGACAGGGGCGCAACTAATGAAAAACTGTTTTTT.

The rearrangement joins TRBV7-9 to TRBJ1-2; D may be TRBD1 (6 bases). V lost 4 bases and J lost 4, with 13 bases in between. This CDR3 is 14 amino acids long. Per the germline V gene, CDR1 is SEHNR and CDR2 is FQNEAQ (reference sequence). CDR3 in DNA: TGTGCCAGCAGCTCTGACAGGAAGGGCTATGGCTACACCTTC. It translates to CASSSDRKGYGYTF.

The CDR3 nucleotides are TGTGCCAGCAGCCCAGGGACTAAAGAGAGGGAGACCCAGTACTTC. Protein: CASSPGTKERETQYF. The chain employs TRBV11-2 and TRBJ2-5; TRBD2 matches 7 bases. Unmatched junction bases numbered 11, after V lost 5 bases and J lost 5 bases. This CDR3 region has 15 residues. Germline CDR1 is SGHAT and CDR2 is FQNNGV.

This chain links TRBV18 with TRBJ2-3; D not resolved. The CDR3 covers 12 residues. Germline V gives CDR1 KGHSH, CDR2 LQKENI. The V gene lost 3 bases and the J gene lost 4 bases, with 5 bases spanning the gap. The CDR3 coding sequence is TGTGCCAGCTCACCTCAGGCAGATACGCAGTATTTT. This sequence encodes CASSPQADTQYF.

Only one count was recorded for this clone. The chain has TRBV6-1 and TRBJ2-3; TRBD2 agrees at 8 bases. From germline, CDR1 is MNHNS and CDR2 SASEGT. This CDR3 has 14 residues. V lost 2 bases to trimming and J lost 5 bases; unmatched junction nucleotides: 3. For the CDR3, the DNA is TGTGCCAGCAGTGAAATCGGGAGGGGAGATACGCAGTATTTT. This encodes CASSEIGRGDTQYF.

The chain recombines TRBV9 with TRBJ2-7; the match to TRBD2 covers 9 bases. Germline assignment: CDR1 SGDLS and CDR2 YYNGEE. With V trimmed by 5 bases and J by 1 base, 4 bases remained unmatched. CDR3 size: 14 residues. CDR3 sequence: CASSRSGGSYEQYF. The DNA for the CDR3 is TGTGCCAGCAGTCGTAGCGGGGGTTCCTACGAGCAGTACTTC.

The chain carries TRBV12-3 or TRBV12-4 and TRBJ1-3; TRBD1 agrees at 7 bases. With 5 bases clipped from V and 2 bases from J, the junction kept 0 bases outside the gene matches. The CDR3 consists of 13 residues. CDR3 nucleotides: TGTGCCAGCAGTACAGGGGCTGGAAACACCATATATTTT. The encoded protein is CASSTGAGNTIYF.

CDR3 loop: CASSPGLAGDTDTQYF. In DNA, the CDR3 is TGTGCCAGCAGCCCAGGACTAGCGGGGGACACAGATACGCAGTATTTT. The chain links TRBV7-6 to TRBJ2-3, with TRBD2 matching 13 bases. The CDR3 runs to 16 residues. The germline gives CDR1 SGHVS, CDR2 FNYEAQ. V was clipped by 5 bases and J by 2 bases; unmatched bases: 4.

This clone was found a few times. The chain is built from TRBV28 and TRBJ1-1; tentatively, D is TRBD1 (6 bases). The CDR3 has 13 residues. CDR1 and CDR2 (germline): MDHEN, SYDVKM. V was cut by 2 bases and J by 4 bases, with 8 bases left in between. The CDR3 nucleotides read TGTGCCAGCAGTTTACAGGGGAGCACTGAAGCTTTCTTT. Its translation: CASSLQGSTEAFF. Full variable domain (missing parts from reference TRBV28 and TRBJ1-1): DVKVTQSSRYLVKRTGEKVFLECVQDMDHENMFWYRQDPGLGLRLIYFSYDVKMKEKGDIPEGYSVSREKKERFSLILESASTNQTSMYLCASSLQGSTEAFFGQGTRLTVV.

V gene TRBV19 combines with J gene TRBJ1-6; 7 bases are shared with TRBD1. Germline CDR1 and CDR2: LNHDA and SQIVND (reference sequence). The CDR3 runs to 13 residues. Unmatched junction bases numbered 8, after V lost 7 bases and J lost 11 bases. The chain's CDR3 is CASKTGALAPLHF. CDR3 coding DNA: TGTGCCAGTAAAACAGGGGCTCTTGCACCCCTCCACTTT.

In regard to this clone: Its ends do not fully match the called genes, so a read error is possible. The chain links TRBV7-7 to TRBJ2-3, with D perhaps matching TRBD1 (6 bases). CDR3 length: 14 amino acids. Germline V gene data show CDR1 as SSHAT and CDR2 as FNYEAQ (reference sequence). The CDR3 DNA sequence: TGTGCTAGCAGCCCTACAGGGAAGGCGGATACGCAGTATTTT. Translating it yields CASSPTGKADTQYF.

The J gene is TRBJ1-2, the V gene TRBV4-2, with 9 bases aligning to TRBD1. The CDR3 extends over 15 amino acids. From germline, CDR1 is LGHNA and CDR2 YNFKEQ. V trimming: 4 bases; J trimming: 8 bases; junction bases outside the gene matches: 11. The CDR3 nucleotides read TGTGCCAGCAGCCGAAACAGGGGGCTTTGGGAAGGCTACACCTTC. Translated, it gives CASSRNRGLWEGYTF.

The chain recombines TRBV5-1 with TRBJ2-2, with 10 bases identical to TRBD2. The ends lost 7 bases at V and 2 bases at J; junction bases unmatched: 8. Germline lookup yields CDR1 SGHRS and CDR2 YFSETQ. CDR3 size: 16 residues. This CDR3 reads CASYYLLAGNTGELFF. CDR3 nucleotides: TGCGCCAGCTACTACCTACTAGCGGGAAACACCGGGGAGCTGTTTTTT.

This clone occurred once. The CDR3 bases are TGTGCCAGCAGCTTAGCGCTCCAGGGCGCCTATGGCTACACCTTC. It yields the protein CASSLALQGAYGYTF. The chain recombines TRBV7-9 with TRBJ1-2, with a tentative D call TRBD1 (5 bases). V lost 0 bases and J 4 bases, leaving 12 bases between the germline ends. The CDR3 is 15 residues long. Germline CDR1 and CDR2: SEHNR and FQNEAQ (reference sequence).

This chain connects TRBV6-5 to TRBJ1-1; tentative D call: TRBD1 (5 bases). The CDR3 runs to 12 residues. V dropped 0 bases and J dropped 10 bases, with 9 bases sitting between them. CDR1 is MNHEY and CDR2 is SVGAGI in the germline V gene. CDR3 in DNA: TGTGCCAGCAGTTACTCGGGAGGGACAGCTTTCTTT. Its translation is CASSYSGGTAFF.

This chain links TRBV2 with TRBJ2-3; the match to TRBD1 covers 7 bases. Trimming removed 7 bases from V and 0 bases from J; junction bases left unmatched: 7. This CDR3 comprises 15 residues. Germline CDR1 is SNHLY and CDR2 is FYNNEI. Written as DNA, the CDR3 is TGTGCCAGCAACCGACCGACAGGGAGCACAGATACGCAGTATTTT. This codes for CASNRPTGSTDTQYF.

The chain recombines TRBV5-1 with TRBJ2-3; weak D call: TRBD2 (6 bases). The V gene lost 0 bases and the J gene lost 3 bases, with 11 bases spanning the gap. The CDR3 consists of 15 residues. The germline V gene has CDR1 SGHRS and CDR2 YFSETQ. CDR3 in DNA: TGCGCCAGCAGCTTGGGCCCGGGACTTACAGATACGCAGTATTTT. Protein: CASSLGPGLTDTQYF.

This chain links TRBV30 with TRBJ1-1, with 9 bases matching TRBD1. This CDR3 has 13 residues. The J segment lost 1 base and the V segment lost 8 bases, leaving 5 bases of the junction unmatched. Germline V gene sequence: CDR1 GTSNPN, CDR2 SVGIG (reference sequence). The CDR3 protein is CAGAGQGNTEAFF. For the CDR3, the DNA is TGTGCCGGGGCGGGACAGGGGAACACTGAAGCTTTCTTT.

The chain joins TRBV6-5 to TRBJ1-1, with TRBD1 as a possible D gene (6 bases). V lost 4 bases and J lost 1, with 10 bases in between. Germline CDR1 is MNHEY and CDR2 is SVGAGI. The CDR3 spans 14 residues. The CDR3 loop is CASSWGTPNTEAFF. The CDR3 nucleotides read TGTGCCAGCAGTTGGGGGACACCGAACACTGAAGCTTTCTTT.

This chain joins TRBV14 and TRBJ2-1, with 7 bases aligning to TRBD2. This CDR3 region has 16 residues. V shed 3 bases, J shed 0 bases, and the junction held 5 bases outside the gene matches. Germline V gene sequence: CDR1 SGHDN, CDR2 FVKESK. The CDR3: CASSQLGGVSYNEQFF. DNA for the CDR3: TGTGCCAGCAGCCAGCTGGGGGGGGTCTCCTACAATGAGCAGTTCTTC.

The genes are TRBV19 and TRBJ1-3; D is perhaps TRBD1 (6 bases). This CDR3 spans 20 amino acids. Germline CDR1 and CDR2: LNHDA and SQIVND (reference sequence). V shed 5 bases and J shed 3 bases, with 29 bases lying between them. The DNA of the CDR3 is TGTGCCAGTAGTCCTCTCCCAGGGTCAGGGGACTATGCTCGTGGAAACACCATATATTTT. This codes for CASSPLPGSGDYARGNTIYF.

This clone came up once. V is TRBV19 and J is TRBJ2-4; D gene unclear. The CDR3 length is 17 residues. V lost 5 bases, J lost 0 bases, and 17 bases lay in between. The germline gives CDR1 LNHDA, CDR2 SQIVND (reference sequence). The CDR3 sequence: CASSSAGQALAKNIQYF. The DNA of the CDR3 is TGTGCCAGTAGTTCAGCAGGCCAGGCCTTAGCCAAAAACATTCAGTACTTC. The full variable domain, rest sourced from reference TRBV19 and TRBJ2-4, is DGGITQSPKYLFRKEGQNVTLSCEQNLNHDAMYWYRQDPGQGLRLIYYSQIVNDFQKGDIAEGYSVSREKKESFPLTVTSAQKNPTAFYLCASSSAGQALAKNIQYFGAGTRLSVL.

The count of this clone is one. The chain links TRBV5-3 to TRBJ1-2; 8 bases match TRBD1. TRBV5-3 carries the ORF label, with uncertain function. The CDR3 loop spans 14 amino acids. Losses at the gene ends were 8 bases for V and 3 bases for J; bases not matched to a gene: 9. The DNA for the CDR3 is TGTGCCAGCTGGACAGGGTATGGTGACTATGGCTACACCTTC. Encoded protein: CASWTGYGDYGYTF.